The rows below give T cell receptor beta chains drawn from one sample of a study of blood T cells in healthy people across ages. TCRdb ran MiXCR on the 5' RACE reads and lists one entry per CDR3 protein. The table includes over 750,000 distinct CDR3 sequences, roughly 25% detected once. These same records also appear under a second study, on T cells of mothers and their children.

Sequenced input: blood. The source of these receptors is a boy younger than 18 in good health. Each CDR3 is given with its conserved first and last residue. D genes are given only for firm matches. Only part of the rows carry a size: once, few, many, or a class if the clone is expanded.

clone_size	v_call	cdr3_length	j_call	d_call	cdr3_aa	cdr3_nt
-	TRBV6-5	15	TRBJ1-3	-	CASSRKGSSGNTIYF	TGTGCCAGCAGCCGAAAGGGCAGCTCTGGAAACACCATATATTTT
few	TRBV28	15	TRBJ2-1	-	CASSFPRTTGNEQFF	TGTGCCAGCAGTTTCCCCCGGACCACGGGCAATGAGCAGTTCTTC
-	TRBV4-1	14	TRBJ2-7	-	CASSHGPYGDEQYF	TGCGCCAGCAGCCATGGTCCCTACGGAGACGAGCAGTACTTC
-	TRBV12-3/TRBV12-4	14	TRBJ1-2	-	CASRADGWGSGYTF	TGTGCCAGCAGAGCGGACGGGTGGGGGTCCGGCTACACCTTC
few	TRBV5-1	14	TRBJ2-3	-	CATQAEPSTDTQYF	TGCGCCACCCAGGCGGAGCCTAGCACAGACACGCAGTATTTT
few	TRBV5-6	15	TRBJ1-4	-	CASSRVEARGEKLFF	TGTGCCAGCTCCCGGGTAGAGGCCCGTGGGGAAAAACTGTTTTTT
few	TRBV29-1	14	TRBJ2-1	TRBD2	CSVLASGGPNEQFF	TGCAGCGTTCTAGCCTCGGGAGGGCCGAATGAGCAGTTCTTC
-	TRBV6-1	15	TRBJ1-4	-	CASSELGRVNEKLFF	TGTGCCAGCAGTGAATTGGGACGGGTTAATGAAAAACTGTTTTTT
-	TRBV6-5	12	TRBJ2-7	-	CASSWSGNEQYF	TGTGCCAGCAGTTGGAGTGGAAACGAGCAGTACTTC
few	TRBV29-1	17	TRBJ2-1	TRBD1	CSVEDPGDRVSYNEQFF	TGCAGCGTTGAAGATCCCGGGGACAGGGTTTCCTACAATGAGCAGTTCTTC
-	TRBV6-5	13	TRBJ2-7	TRBD1	CASTPTGGAEQYF	TGTGCCAGCACCCCGACAGGGGGAGCCGAGCAGTACTTC
-	TRBV27	14	TRBJ2-7	-	CASSLRARTYEQYF	TGTGCCAGCAGTTTGAGGGCTCGAACCTACGAGCAGTACTTC
-	TRBV5-1	13	TRBJ2-1	-	CASSLAATGEQFF	TGCGCCAGCAGCTTGGCGGCTACCGGTGAGCAGTTCTTC
few	TRBV29-1	15	TRBJ1-5	-	CSVEFGSGGNQPQHF	TGCAGCGTTGAATTTGGGTCAGGAGGTAATCAGCCCCAGCATTTT
few	TRBV3-1	14	TRBJ2-3	-	CASSRRSGTDTQYF	TGTGCCAGCAGTCGGCGAAGCGGCACAGATACGCAGTATTTT
-	TRBV7-9	15	TRBJ2-7	-	CASTPTARSAHEQYF	TGTGCCAGCACCCCAACCGCCCGGTCCGCCCACGAGCAGTACTTC